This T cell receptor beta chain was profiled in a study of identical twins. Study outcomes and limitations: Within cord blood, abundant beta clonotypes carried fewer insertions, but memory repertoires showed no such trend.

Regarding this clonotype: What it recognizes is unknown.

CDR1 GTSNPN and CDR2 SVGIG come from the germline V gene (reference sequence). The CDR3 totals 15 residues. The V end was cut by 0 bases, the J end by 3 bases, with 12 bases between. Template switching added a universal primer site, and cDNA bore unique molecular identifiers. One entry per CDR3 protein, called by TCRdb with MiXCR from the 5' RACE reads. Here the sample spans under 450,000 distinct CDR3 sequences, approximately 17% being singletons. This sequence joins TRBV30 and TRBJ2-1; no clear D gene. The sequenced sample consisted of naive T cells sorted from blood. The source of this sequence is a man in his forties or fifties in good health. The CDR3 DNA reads TGTGCCTGGAGTGTCGGCCGTCTACGCTACAATGAGCAGTTCTTC. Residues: CAWSVGRLRYNEQFF.